This T cell receptor beta chain was identified during a study of T cell changes during pregnancy in multiple sclerosis. The germline V gene has CDR1 MRHNA and CDR2 SNTAGT. The CDR3 has 15 amino acids. V lost 6 bases, J lost 6 bases, and 8 bases stayed unmatched. The table came from immunoSEQ multiplex PCR; TCRdb's copy has only in-frame clones and leaves some out. Of tens of thousands of clones in the sample, nearly 90% were seen once. This TCR came from a female donor with multiple sclerosis, enrolled in a pregnancy study. Sequencing used CD4+ T cells from peripheral blood mononuclear cells, obtained in the first trimester of pregnancy. J is TRBJ1-2 and V is TRBV6-4, with 12 bases fitting TRBD1. The CDR3 loop is CASSWGTGGRNGYTF. The CDR3 region has the DNA TGTGCCAGCAGCTGGGGGACAGGGGGCCGAAATGGCTACACCTTC.